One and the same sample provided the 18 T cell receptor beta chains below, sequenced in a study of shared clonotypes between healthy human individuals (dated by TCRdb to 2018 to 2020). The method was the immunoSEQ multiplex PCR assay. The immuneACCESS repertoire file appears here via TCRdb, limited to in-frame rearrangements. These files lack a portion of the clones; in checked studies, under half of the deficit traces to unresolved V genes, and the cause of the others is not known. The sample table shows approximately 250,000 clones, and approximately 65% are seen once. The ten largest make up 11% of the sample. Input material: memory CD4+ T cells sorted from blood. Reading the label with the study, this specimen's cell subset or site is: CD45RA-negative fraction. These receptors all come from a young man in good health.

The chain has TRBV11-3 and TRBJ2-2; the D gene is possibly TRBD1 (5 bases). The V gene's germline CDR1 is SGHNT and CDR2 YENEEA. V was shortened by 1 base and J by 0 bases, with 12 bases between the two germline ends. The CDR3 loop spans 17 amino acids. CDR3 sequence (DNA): TGTGCCAGCAGCTTAGCTAACAGGCGGACGAACACCGGGGAGCTGTTTTTT. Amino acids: CASSLANRRTNTGELFF. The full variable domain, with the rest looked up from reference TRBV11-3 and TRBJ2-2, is EAGVVQSPRYKIIEKKQPVAFWCNPISGHNTLYWYLQNLGQGPELLIRYENEEAVDDSQLPKDRFSAERLKGVDSTLKIQPAELGDSAVYLCASSLANRRTNTGELFFGEGSRLTVL.

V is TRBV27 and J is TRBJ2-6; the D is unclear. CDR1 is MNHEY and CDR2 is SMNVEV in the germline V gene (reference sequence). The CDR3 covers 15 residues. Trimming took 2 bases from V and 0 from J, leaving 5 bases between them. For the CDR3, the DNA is TGTGCCAGCAGTTTAAGCAGCTCTGGGGCCAACGTCCTGACTTTC. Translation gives CASSLSSSGANVLTF.

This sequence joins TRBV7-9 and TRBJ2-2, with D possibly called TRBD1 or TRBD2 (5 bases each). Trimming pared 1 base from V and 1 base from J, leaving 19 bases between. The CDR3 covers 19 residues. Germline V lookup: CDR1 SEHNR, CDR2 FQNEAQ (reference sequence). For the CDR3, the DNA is TGTGCCAGCAGCTTAGTGTCCTCTGGACCGGGACGGAACACCGGGGAGCTGTTTTTT. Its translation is CASSLVSSGPGRNTGELFF.

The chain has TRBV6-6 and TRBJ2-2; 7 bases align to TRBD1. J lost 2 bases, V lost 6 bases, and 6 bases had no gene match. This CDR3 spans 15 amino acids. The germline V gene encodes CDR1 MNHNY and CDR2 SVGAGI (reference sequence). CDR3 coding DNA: TGTGCCAGCAGAGGGGGCAGGGGTAACACCGGGGAGCTGTTTTTT. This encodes CASRGGRGNTGELFF.

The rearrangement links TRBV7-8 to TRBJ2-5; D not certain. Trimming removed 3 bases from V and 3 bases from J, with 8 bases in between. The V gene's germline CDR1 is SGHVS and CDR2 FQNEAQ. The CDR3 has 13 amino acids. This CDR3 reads CASSFLLKETQYF. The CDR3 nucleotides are TGTGCCAGCAGCTTTCTGCTTAAAGAGACCCAGTACTTC.

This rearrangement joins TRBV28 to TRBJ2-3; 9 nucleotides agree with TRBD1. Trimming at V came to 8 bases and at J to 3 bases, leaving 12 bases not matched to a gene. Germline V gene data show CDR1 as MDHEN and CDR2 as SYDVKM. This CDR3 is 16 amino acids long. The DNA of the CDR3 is TGTGCCAGCTCGCCCGGGGGGACAGGGCTGACAGATACGCAGTATTTT. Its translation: CASSPGGTGLTDTQYF.

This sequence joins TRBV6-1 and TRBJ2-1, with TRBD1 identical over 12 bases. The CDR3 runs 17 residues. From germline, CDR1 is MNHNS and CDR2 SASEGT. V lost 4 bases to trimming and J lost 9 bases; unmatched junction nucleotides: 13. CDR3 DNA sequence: TGTGCCAGCAGTGCGCTACCCGGGACAGGGGGCTTTGGTGAGCAGTTCTTC. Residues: CASSALPGTGGFGEQFF.

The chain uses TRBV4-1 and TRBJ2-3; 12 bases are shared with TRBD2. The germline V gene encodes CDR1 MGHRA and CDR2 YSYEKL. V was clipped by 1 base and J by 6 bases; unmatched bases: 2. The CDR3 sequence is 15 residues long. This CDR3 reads CASSQVGTSGDTQYF. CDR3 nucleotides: TGCGCCAGCAGCCAAGTAGGGACTAGCGGGGATACGCAGTATTTT.

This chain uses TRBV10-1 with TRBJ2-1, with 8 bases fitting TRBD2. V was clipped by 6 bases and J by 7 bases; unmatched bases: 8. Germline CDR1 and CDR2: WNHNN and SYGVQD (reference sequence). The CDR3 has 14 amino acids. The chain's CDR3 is CASSPGTSLNEQFF. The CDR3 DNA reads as TGCGCCAGCAGCCCCGGGACTAGTCTAAATGAGCAGTTCTTC.

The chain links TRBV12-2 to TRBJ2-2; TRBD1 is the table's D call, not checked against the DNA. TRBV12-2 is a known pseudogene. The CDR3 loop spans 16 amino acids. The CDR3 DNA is TGTGCAAGTCGCTTGTATCGACAGGGGGGTTGCGGGGAGCTGTTTTTT. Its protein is CASRLYRQGGCGELFF.

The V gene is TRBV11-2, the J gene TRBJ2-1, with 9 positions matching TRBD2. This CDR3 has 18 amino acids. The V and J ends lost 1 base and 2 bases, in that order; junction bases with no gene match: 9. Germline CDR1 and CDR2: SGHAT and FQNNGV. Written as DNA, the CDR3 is TGTGCCAGCAGCTTAGGGGCAGCGGGGGGTCCAACCTACAATGAGCAGTTCTTC. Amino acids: CASSLGAAGGPTYNEQFF.

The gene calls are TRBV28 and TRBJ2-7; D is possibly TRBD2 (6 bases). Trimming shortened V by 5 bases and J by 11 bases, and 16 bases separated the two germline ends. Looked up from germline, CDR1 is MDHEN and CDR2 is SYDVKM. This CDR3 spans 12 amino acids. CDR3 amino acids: CASSAEGFGEYF. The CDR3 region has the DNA TGTGCCAGCAGTGCGGAGGGGTTTGGGGAGTACTTC.

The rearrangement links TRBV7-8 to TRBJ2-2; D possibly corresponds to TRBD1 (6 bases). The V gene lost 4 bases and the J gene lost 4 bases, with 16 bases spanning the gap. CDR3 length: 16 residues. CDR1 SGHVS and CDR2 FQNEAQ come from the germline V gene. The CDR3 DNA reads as TGTGCCAGCAGCTCCCAGGGGTTGGGTGCCACCGGGGAGCTGTTTTTT. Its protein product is CASSSQGLGATGELFF.

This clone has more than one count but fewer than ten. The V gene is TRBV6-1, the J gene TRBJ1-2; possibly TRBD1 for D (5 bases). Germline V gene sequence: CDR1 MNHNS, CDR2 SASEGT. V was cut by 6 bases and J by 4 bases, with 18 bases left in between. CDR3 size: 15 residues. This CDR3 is CASRPGQTTVYGYTF. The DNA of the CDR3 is TGTGCCAGCAGACCCGGACAAACCACCGTCTATGGCTACACCTTC.

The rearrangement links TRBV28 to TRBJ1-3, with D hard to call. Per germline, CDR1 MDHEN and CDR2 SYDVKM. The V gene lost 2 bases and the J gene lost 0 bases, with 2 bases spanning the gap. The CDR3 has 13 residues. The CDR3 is CASSLHSGNTIYF. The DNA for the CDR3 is TGTGCCAGCAGTTTACACTCTGGAAACACCATATATTTT.

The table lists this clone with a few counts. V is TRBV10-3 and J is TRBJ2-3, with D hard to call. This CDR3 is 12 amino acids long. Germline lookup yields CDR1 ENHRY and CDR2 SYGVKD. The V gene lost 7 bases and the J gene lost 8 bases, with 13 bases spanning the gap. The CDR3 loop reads CAIKDLLGTQYF. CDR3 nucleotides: TGTGCCATCAAAGACCTACTGGGTACGCAGTATTTT.

CDR3 in amino acids: CASSQTPGQGNEKLFF. In nucleotides, the CDR3 is TGTGCCAGCAGCCAAACCCCGGGACAGGGGAATGAAAAACTGTTTTTT. This chain connects TRBV7-9 to TRBJ1-4; 10 bases match TRBD1. V shed 5 bases and J 5 bases; nucleotides not matched to a gene: 8. The CDR3 extends over 16 amino acids. Germline V gene sequence: CDR1 SEHNR, CDR2 FQNEAQ (reference sequence). Variable domain in full (rest from reference TRBV7-9 and TRBJ1-4): DTGVSQNPRHKITKRGQNVTFRCDPISEHNRLYWYRQTLGQGPEFLTYFQNEAQLEKSRLLSDRFSAERPKGSFSTLEIQRTEQGDSAMYLCASSQTPGQGNEKLFFGSGTQLSVL.

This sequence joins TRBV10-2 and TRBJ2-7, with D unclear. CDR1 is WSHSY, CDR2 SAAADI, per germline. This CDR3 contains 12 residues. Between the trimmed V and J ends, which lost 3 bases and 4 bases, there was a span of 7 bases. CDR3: CASSDNLYEQYF. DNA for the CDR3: TGCGCCAGCAGTGATAACCTATACGAGCAGTACTTC.